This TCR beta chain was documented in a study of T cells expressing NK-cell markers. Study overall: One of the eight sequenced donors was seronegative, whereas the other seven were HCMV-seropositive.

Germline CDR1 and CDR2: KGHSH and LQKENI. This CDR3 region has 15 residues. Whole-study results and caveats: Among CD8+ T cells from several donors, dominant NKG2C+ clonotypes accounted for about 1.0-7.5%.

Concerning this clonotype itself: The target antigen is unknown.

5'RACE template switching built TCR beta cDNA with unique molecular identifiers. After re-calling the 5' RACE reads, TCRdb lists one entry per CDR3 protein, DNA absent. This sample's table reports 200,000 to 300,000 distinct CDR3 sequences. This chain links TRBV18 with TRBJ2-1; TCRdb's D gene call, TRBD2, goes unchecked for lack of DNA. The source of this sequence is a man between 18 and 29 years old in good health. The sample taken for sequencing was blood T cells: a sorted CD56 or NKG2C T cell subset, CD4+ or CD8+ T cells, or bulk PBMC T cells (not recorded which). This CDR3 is CASSLPGLAYNEQFF.